The 30 T cell receptor beta chains reported below all come from one sample, sequenced in a study of blood T cells in healthy people across ages. The use of a sample-barcoded 5' primer and a J-beta primer mix characterized a second PCR of about 7 to 12 cycles. Via MiXCR, TCRdb re-called the 5' RACE reads, giving one row per CDR3 protein. Of about 600,000 distinct CDR3 sequences listed, roughly 43% are singletons. Sequencing input: blood. The receptors originated from a man older than 75 in good health.

This clonotype has only a few counts. This may stem from a read error, because a much larger clone lies one nucleotide away. The rearrangement uses TRBV6-5 and TRBJ2-1, with D tentatively TRBD2 (5 bases). Judging by the DNA end, TRBJ2-7 fits better; the J call may be wrong. The CDR3 loop spans 16 amino acids. The germline gives CDR1 MNHEY, CDR2 SVGAGI. This CDR3 reads CASIPPSGNSYNEQYF. In DNA, the CDR3 is TGTGCCAGCATACCCCCCAGCGGCAACTCCTACAATGAGCAGTACTTC.

The genes are TRBV21-1 and TRBJ2-6; TRBD1 was called by the table and not checked on the DNA. TRBV21-1 is assigned pseudogene status. The CDR3 has 18 amino acids. As DNA, the CDR3 is TGTGCCAGCAGCGCCAAACAGGGTAGGCCAGCTGGGGCCAACGTCCTGACTTTC. Its translation: CASSAKQGRPAGANVLTF.

CDR3 sequence (DNA): TGTGCCTGGAGTAAAGGACAGGCCGAGGGGACGCAGTATTTT. Encoded protein: CAWSKGQAEGTQYF. This rearrangement joins TRBV30 to TRBJ2-3; 7 bases align to TRBD1. V shed 2 bases and J 9 bases; nucleotides not matched to a gene: 11. The germline V gene has CDR1 GTSNPN and CDR2 SVGIG (reference sequence). The CDR3 has 14 amino acids.

The chain couples TRBV28 to TRBJ1-2; TRBD1 aligns across 7 bases. The length of the CDR3 is 16 residues. Germline V gene lookup returns CDR1 MDHEN and CDR2 SYDVKM. After removal of 5 bases from V and 5 bases from J, the junction contained 14 bases not matched to a gene. DNA for the CDR3: TGTGCCAGCAGTGCGGCCTCGACAGGGTTTCGTTATGGCTACACCTTC. Translating it yields CASSAASTGFRYGYTF.

The V gene is TRBV6-5, the J gene TRBJ2-1; weak D call: TRBD1 (6 bases). V lost 6 bases to trimming and J lost 0 bases, with 12 bases between them. The CDR3 length is 15 residues. CDR1 MNHEY and CDR2 SVGAGI come from the germline V gene. This CDR3 is CASSQAGVSYNEQFF. CDR3 bases: TGTGCCAGCAGCCAGGCAGGGGTCTCCTACAATGAGCAGTTCTTC.

There are a few counts of this clonotype. This sequence joins TRBV7-2 and TRBJ2-7, with TRBD2 matching 9 bases. This CDR3 has 15 amino acids. After removal of 6 bases from V and 0 bases from J, the junction contained 6 bases not matched to a gene. Germline V gives CDR1 SGHTA, CDR2 FQGNSA. The CDR3 DNA reads TGTGCCAGCAGTCTTAGCGGGAGTCGCTCCTACGAGCAGTACTTC. This gives the protein CASSLSGSRSYEQYF.

This clonotype was counted only a few times. The chain employs TRBV7-9 and TRBJ2-7, with 14 bases aligning to TRBD2. The CDR3 has 16 amino acids. With V trimmed by 3 bases and J by 4 bases, 5 bases remained unmatched. The V gene's germline CDR1 is SEHNR and CDR2 FQNEAQ (reference sequence). This CDR3 is CASSLEGTSGSYEQYF. CDR3 nucleotides: TGTGCCAGCAGCTTGGAGGGGACTAGCGGGAGTTACGAGCAGTACTTC.

This clonotype was detected ten times or more. Here the CDR3 reads CASSRGAGNDEQFF. The CDR3 DNA sequence: TGTGCCAGCAGCCGAGGAGCGGGGAATGATGAGCAGTTCTTC. V usage is TRBV3-1 and J usage is TRBJ2-1; 7 bases are shared with TRBD2. The CDR3 covers 14 residues. CDR1 and CDR2 from the germline V gene are LGHDT and YNNKEL (reference sequence). Losses at the gene ends were 4 bases for V and 8 bases for J; bases not matched to a gene: 8.

The rearrangement links TRBV7-9 to TRBJ2-1; no definite D call. The CDR3 extends over 14 amino acids. Per germline, CDR1 SEHNR and CDR2 FQNEAQ (reference sequence). Trimming removed 5 bases from V and 9 bases from J, with 17 bases in between. The CDR3, as DNA: TGTGCCAGCAGCCAATGGGCCGGAAGTCCTGAGCAGTTCTTC. Translation gives CASSQWAGSPEQFF.

The chain couples TRBV14 to TRBJ2-3, with D perhaps assigned TRBD1 or TRBD2 (5 bases each). CDR1 and CDR2 (germline): SGHDN, FVKESK. This CDR3 has 13 residues. The germline V and J ends were trimmed by 1 base and 4 bases, with 6 bases remaining between them. The CDR3 DNA follows: TGTGCCAGCAGCCAAGTGGGGGCAGATACGCAGTATTTT. Its protein product is CASSQVGADTQYF.

This clonotype was counted a few times. CDR3 sequence reads: CSVGRVLSDTQYF. The DNA for the CDR3 is TGCAGCGTTGGCAGGGTCTTATCAGATACGCAGTATTTT. The V call is TRBV29-1, the J call TRBJ2-3; D is perhaps TRBD1 (5 bases). Germline-derived CDR1 and CDR2 are SQVTM and ANQGSEA. V gave up 4 bases and J gave up 4 bases, with 12 bases separating them. CDR3 size: 13 residues.

This clonotype was picked up a small number of times. The chain combines TRBV6-6 with TRBJ2-3; no reliable D call. The CDR3 has 14 residues. V was clipped by 5 bases and J by 4 bases, with 13 bases between them. Per germline, CDR1 MNHNY and CDR2 SVGAGI (reference sequence). CDR3 sequence: CASSDRSEADTQYF. Here the CDR3 DNA reads TGTGCCAGCAGTGATCGGTCAGAAGCAGATACGCAGTATTTT.

The CDR3: CASSLWAKNIQYF. The DNA for the CDR3 is TGTGCCAGCAGCCTCTGGGCCAAAAACATTCAGTACTTC. The J gene is TRBJ2-4, the V gene TRBV7-2; D is uncertain. V was cut by 5 bases and J by 1 base, with 6 bases left in between. The CDR3 has 13 residues. The germline gives CDR1 SGHTA, CDR2 FQGNSA.

The chain uses TRBV7-2 and TRBJ2-2, with 8 positions matching TRBD2. V lost 3 bases, J lost 3 bases, and 6 bases stayed unmatched. Per the germline V gene, CDR1 is SGHTA and CDR2 is FQGNSA. CDR3 size: 16 residues. The CDR3 nucleotides are TGTGCCAGCAGCTTTTTTAGCGGGGTGTACACCGGGGAGCTGTTTTTT. It specifies CASSFFSGVYTGELFF.

The chain links TRBV24-1 to TRBJ2-6; D gene ambiguous. The CDR3 covers 14 residues. The germline gives CDR1 KGHDR, CDR2 SFDVKD. Between the trimmed V and J ends, which lost 4 bases and 0 bases, there was a span of 3 bases. CDR3 coding DNA: TGTGCCACCAGTGAGGCCTCTGGGGCCAACGTCCTGACTTTC. Translated, it gives CATSEASGANVLTF.

The rearrangement uses TRBV24-1 and TRBJ2-1; TRBD1 matches 8 bases. V gave up 4 bases and J gave up 8 bases; unmatched junction bases: 9. CDR3 size: 15 residues. Germline V lookup: CDR1 KGHDR, CDR2 SFDVKD. CDR3 residues: CATSDRGQVPHEQFF. CDR3 DNA: TGTGCCACCAGTGACAGGGGACAGGTCCCCCATGAGCAGTTCTTC.

Only a few counts were recorded for this clonotype. This may stem from a read error, because a much larger clone lies one nucleotide away. The V and J genes are TRBV6-5 and TRBJ2-6; possible D gene TRBD1, 5 bases. Germline V gene data show CDR1 as MNHEY and CDR2 as SVGAGI. Deletions cut 6 bases from V and 4 bases from J, with 10 bases between. The CDR3 is 14 amino acids. The CDR3 sequence is CASSGKGGANVLTF. As DNA, the CDR3 is TGTGCCAGCAGCGGAAAGGGGGGGGCCAACGTCCTGACTTTC.

Many counts were recorded for this clonotype. The chain joins TRBV6-6 to TRBJ2-6, with a weak D call TRBD1 (6 bases). CDR3 length: 15 residues. From germline, CDR1 is MNHNY and CDR2 SVGAGI (reference sequence). V was trimmed by 8 bases and J by 0 bases, leaving 11 bases between them. CDR3 in amino acids: CASRDISSGANVLTF. As DNA, the CDR3 is TGTGCCAGCCGGGACATTAGCTCTGGGGCCAACGTCCTGACTTTC.

This clonotype has a handful of counts. The chain couples TRBV4-1 to TRBJ1-2; D unclear. The CDR3 length is 16 residues. CDR1 MGHRA and CDR2 YSYEKL come from the germline V gene. V dropped 0 bases and J dropped 7 bases, with 18 bases sitting between them. CDR3 protein: CASSQEAASLVGGYTF. Here the CDR3 DNA reads TGCGCCAGCAGCCAAGAAGCTGCCTCCCTGGTAGGTGGCTACACCTTC.

V and J are TRBV4-1 and TRBJ2-4, with 8 bases identical to TRBD2. Germline CDR1 and CDR2: MGHRA and YSYEKL. The trim removed 3 bases at V and 13 bases at J, leaving 11 bases unmatched. The CDR3 runs 14 residues. CDR3 sequence reads: CASSQPTSGREQYF. The CDR3 DNA sequence: TGCGCCAGCAGCCAGCCTACTAGCGGCCGAGAGCAGTACTTC.

The chain has TRBV14 and TRBJ2-7; 10 bases map to TRBD1. The CDR3 is 15 amino acids. V trimming: 2 bases; J trimming: 4 bases; junction bases outside the gene matches: 5. Germline V gene data show CDR1 as SGHDN and CDR2 as FVKESK. CDR3 region: CASSQMGGQGYEQYF. The CDR3, as DNA: TGTGCCAGCAGCCAAATGGGGGGACAGGGGTACGAGCAGTACTTC.

The chain joins TRBV5-1 to TRBJ2-7; 9 bases are a match to TRBD2. There are 14 residues in the CDR3. With 0 bases clipped from V and 5 bases from J, the junction kept 3 bases outside the gene matches. Germline lookup yields CDR1 SGHRS and CDR2 YFSETQ. The CDR3 coding sequence is TGCGCCAGCAGCTTGGCGCGGGAGGGTGACGAGCAGTACTTC. The encoded protein is CASSLAREGDEQYF.

V usage is TRBV7-2 and J usage is TRBJ2-7; 10 bases agree with TRBD1. CDR3 size: 13 residues. The junction had 0 bases not matched to a gene; V was cut back by 1 base and J by 6 bases. Germline V CDR1 and CDR2: SGHTA, FQGNSA. CDR3 amino acids: CASSLGTGGEQYF. The CDR3 bases are TGTGCCAGCAGCTTAGGGACAGGGGGCGAGCAGTACTTC.

The rearrangement links TRBV7-2 to TRBJ1-6; D remains unclear. Trimming shortened V by 2 bases and J by 1 base, and 12 bases separated the two germline ends. CDR1 and CDR2 (germline): SGHTA, FQGNSA. This CDR3 contains 17 residues. The CDR3 loop is CASSLLWLLSYNSPLHF. The DNA for the CDR3 is TGTGCCAGCAGCTTACTGTGGCTTCTGTCCTATAATTCACCCCTCCACTTT.

This chain connects TRBV27 to TRBJ1-6; 7 bases align to TRBD1. Trimming took 2 bases from V and 5 from J; bases not matched to a gene: 3. CDR3 size: 15 residues. Germline V gene sequence: CDR1 MNHEY, CDR2 SMNVEV (reference sequence). CDR3 sequence reads: CASSLDRANNSPLHF. Written as DNA, the CDR3 is TGTGCCAGCAGTTTAGACAGGGCAAATAATTCACCCCTCCACTTT.

The chain joins TRBV29-1 to TRBJ2-4, with 7 positions matching TRBD1. The DNA end favors TRBJ2-7, so the J call may be wrong. This CDR3 has 16 amino acids. Per the germline V gene, CDR1 is SQVTM and CDR2 is ANQGSEA. The CDR3 nucleotides read TGCAGCGTTGAGGGAAACCGGGCAGGGGGTACCTACGAGCAGTACTTC. It is translated as CSVEGNRAGGTYEQYF.

V and J are TRBV7-2 and TRBJ2-3; D is unresolved. The CDR3 spans 14 residues. Trimming pared 4 bases from V and 6 bases from J, leaving 14 bases between. Germline CDR1 is SGHTA and CDR2 is FQGNSA. CDR3 in DNA: TGTGCCAGCAGCTCGGGCAGCAGTGGGGATACGCAGTATTTT. It is translated as CASSSGSSGDTQYF.

This clonotype was counted only a few times. V and J are TRBV4-2 and TRBJ2-1; D uncertain. Germline V gene sequence: CDR1 LGHNA, CDR2 YNFKEQ. V was trimmed by 0 bases and J by 7 bases, leaving 13 bases between them. The CDR3 length is 15 residues. The CDR3 nucleotides read TGTGCCAGCAGCCAAGAGGGTGGAGTTCCGAATGAGCAGTTCTTC. This encodes CASSQEGGVPNEQFF.

The genes are TRBV7-2 and TRBJ2-4, with D unclear. The J call may be in error: the DNA end matches TRBJ2-5 better. Germline lookup yields CDR1 SGHTA and CDR2 FQGNSA. The CDR3 is 14 amino acids. The CDR3 sequence: CASSLESVYETQYF. The CDR3 region has the DNA TGTGCCAGCAGCTTAGAATCAGTATATGAGACCCAGTACTTC.

This clonotype occurred a few times. V is TRBV6-5 and J is TRBJ1-2; D ambiguous. V was clipped by 4 bases and J by 8 bases, with 14 bases between them. This CDR3 spans 13 amino acids. Germline lookup yields CDR1 MNHEY and CDR2 SVGAGI. Here the CDR3 DNA reads TGTGCCAGCAGTTCCCGGCCCACGGGGGGCTACACCTTC. It translates to CASSSRPTGGYTF.